These T cell receptor beta chains were read from a single sample in a study of molecular identifiers for immune sequencing clone quantification. TCRdb used MiXCR to reprocess the PCR reads, holding one entry per CDR3 protein. The profile shows over 90,000 distinct CDR3 sequences, about 32% of them singletons. Material: naive CD8+ T cells from blood, with Jurkat cell RNA spiked in. Receptors were obtained from a human donor in good health. Some libraries in this study had Jurkat cell RNA spiked in. Both conserved end residues are part of each CDR3. A D gene is named only where the DNA matches it firmly. The size entry is marked missing in some rows and otherwise reads once, few, many or a size class.

J gene	V gene	D gene	clone size	CDR3 protein	CDR3 DNA
TRBJ2-3	TRBV7-6	NA	many	CASSLGGGRTDTQYF	TGTGCCAGCAGCTTAGGTGGTGGGAGGACAGATACGCAGTATTTT
TRBJ2-3	TRBV2	NA	NA	CATQGEATDTQYF	TGTGCCACCCAGGGAGAGGCCACGGATACGCAGTATTTT
TRBJ2-7	TRBV2	NA	NA	CASSEVMGGYKQYF	TGTGCCAGCAGTGAAGTGATGGGGGGCTACAAGCAGTACTTC
TRBJ2-7	TRBV2	TRBD1	NA	CASRDRAYEQYF	TGTGCCAGCCGGGACAGAGCCTACGAGCAGTACTTC
TRBJ2-7	TRBV7-9	NA	few	CASSSAFGRRGYEQYF	TGTGCCAGCAGCTCCGCTTTTGGGAGGCGAGGCTACGAGCAGTACTTC
TRBJ2-3	TRBV4-1	NA	few	CASSQDPPRGFSDTQYF	TGCGCCAGCAGCCAAGATCCACCGCGAGGGTTTTCAGATACGCAGTATTTT
TRBJ2-7	TRBV11-2	TRBD1	few	CASSLRDRGYEQYF	TGTGCCAGCAGCCTCCGGGACAGGGGTTACGAGCAGTACTTC
TRBJ2-7	TRBV5-3	NA	NA	CASSLRHYEQYF	TGTGCCAGCAGCTTGAGACACTACGAGCAGTACTTC
TRBJ1-5	TRBV7-8	NA	few	CASSLRSSNQPQHF	TGTGCCAGCAGCTTACGCAGTAGCAATCAGCCCCAGCATTTT
TRBJ2-5	TRBV7-8	TRBD2	few	CASSELGLAPQETQYF	TGTGCCAGCAGCGAACTGGGACTAGCGCCTCAAGAGACCCAGTACTTC
TRBJ1-6	TRBV20-1	NA	many	CSAESVNSPLHF	TGCAGTGCTGAAAGCGTGAATTCACCCCTCCACTTT
TRBJ2-7	TRBV10-3	TRBD1	NA	CASSEMAGGYF	TGCGCCAGCAGTGAAATGGCAGGGGGGTACTTC
TRBJ2-3	TRBV27	NA	NA	CASSLGVTGIHTDTQYF	TGTGCCAGCAGTTTGGGGGTTACAGGGATCCACACAGATACGCAGTATTTT
TRBJ1-1	TRBV28	NA	few	CASSPGGPLNTEAFF	TGTGCCAGCAGTCCCGGGGGGCCGTTGAACACTGAAGCTTTCTTT
TRBJ2-2	TRBV28	TRBD2	once	CASSLGLAGSTGELFF	TGTGCCAGCAGTTTAGGACTAGCGGGGAGCACCGGGGAGCTGTTTTTT
TRBJ2-1	TRBV12-3/TRBV12-4	NA	NA	CASTGGYNEQFF	TGTGCCAGCACCGGTGGGTACAATGAGCAGTTCTTC
TRBJ1-5	TRBV13	NA	NA	CASSLGPDMNQPQHF	TGTGCCAGCAGCTTAGGCCCGGACATGAATCAGCCCCAGCATTTT
TRBJ2-4	TRBV19	NA	few	CASTLGNIQYF	TGTGCCAGTACCCTGGGAAACATTCAGTACTTC
TRBJ1-5	TRBV9	NA	few	CASSVGPGSNQPQHF	TGTGCCAGCAGCGTAGGCCCAGGTAGCAATCAGCCCCAGCATTTT
TRBJ2-6	TRBV25-1	NA	NA	CASRGAGANVLTF	TGTGCCAGCCGTGGCGCCGGGGCCAACGTCCTGACTTTC
TRBJ2-7	TRBV7-9	TRBD2	few	CASSFASGRFSYEQYF	TGTGCCAGCAGCTTCGCTAGCGGGAGGTTTTCCTACGAGCAGTACTTC
TRBJ1-1	TRBV19	NA	many	CASTPTGSTEAFF	TGTGCCAGTACCCCTACAGGGTCGACTGAAGCTTTCTTT
TRBJ1-4	TRBV11-2	NA	few	CASSSFWGFGEKLFF	TGTGCCAGCAGCTCGTTTTGGGGGTTCGGTGAAAAACTGTTTTTT
TRBJ1-5	TRBV19	TRBD1	NA	CATRWTGPGQPQQF	TGTGCCACGCGCTGGACAGGCCCAGGGCAGCCCCAGCAATTT
TRBJ2-7	TRBV27	NA	few	CASSFASPSYEQYF	TGTGCCAGCAGTTTCGCTAGCCCGTCCTACGAGCAGTACTTC
TRBJ1-4	TRBV4-1	NA	few	CASSLVNEKLFF	TGCGCCAGCAGCCTTGTTAATGAAAAACTGTTTTTT
TRBJ1-5	TRBV27	NA	NA	CANSLGGAGQPQHF	TGTGCCAACAGTTTAGGGGGGGCGGGTCAGCCCCAGCATTTT
TRBJ2-5	TRBV28	NA	many	CASSFETIVQETQYF	TGTGCCAGCAGTTTCGAGACAATTGTCCAAGAGACCCAGTACTTC
TRBJ2-7	TRBV28	NA	few	CASSRPPGRTEQYF	TGTGCCAGCAGCCGCCCCCCGGGGCGGACCGAGCAGTACTTC
TRBJ1-1	TRBV29-1	TRBD1	many	CSVDLRGMNTEAFF	TGCAGCGTTGATCTCAGGGGGATGAACACTGAAGCTTTCTTT
TRBJ1-1	TRBV12-3/TRBV12-4	NA	NA	CASSLEGPYTEAFF	TGTGCCAGCAGTTTAGAGGGGCCATACACTGAAGCTTTCTTT
TRBJ2-3	TRBV20-1	TRBD2	NA	CSAKDRLALFLFNSTDTQYF	TGCAGTGCTAAGGATCGACTAGCTCTATTTCTATTCAATAGCACAGATACGCAGTATTTT
TRBJ2-6	TRBV5-4	TRBD2	NA	CASRRLAGGSGATVLTF	TGTGCCAGCAGACGACTAGCGGGAGGCTCTGGGGCCACCGTCCTGACTTTC
TRBJ1-5	TRBV9	NA	few	CASSVEGDPYQPQHF	TGTGCCAGCAGCGTAGAGGGGGACCCATATCAGCCCCAGCATTTT
TRBJ2-7	TRBV28	TRBD1	few	CASSSFMRDRIGYWYEQYF	TGTGCCAGCAGTTCTTTTATGAGGGACAGGATCGGATACTGGTACGAGCAGTACTTC
TRBJ2-1	TRBV15	NA	many	CATSIRYNEQFF	TGTGCCACCAGCATTAGGTACAATGAGCAGTTCTTC
TRBJ2-5	TRBV7-6	NA	many	CASSPEGETQYF	TGTGCCAGCAGCCCCGAAGGGGAGACCCAGTACTTC
TRBJ2-3	TRBV6-5	NA	NA	CASSYSRSSTDTQYF	TGTGCCAGCAGTTACTCTAGATCTAGCACAGATACGCAGTATTTT
TRBJ2-2	TRBV6-5	TRBD2	NA	CASSYSWRLAVNTGELFF	TGTGCCAGCAGTTACTCGTGGAGACTAGCGGTAAACACCGGGGAGCTGTTTTTT
TRBJ1-4	TRBV7-9	NA	many	CASSLQGRTPFGGEKLFF	TGTGCCAGCAGCTTGCAGGGTCGGACCCCCTTTGGTGGAGAAAAACTGTTTTTT
TRBJ2-1	TRBV29-1	NA	NA	CSVSGPRDEQFF	TGCAGCGTTAGTGGACCCCGGGATGAGCAGTTCTTC
TRBJ2-7	TRBV4-3	TRBD2	NA	CASSQISGSVYEQYF	TGCGCCAGCAGCCAAATTAGCGGGTCGGTCTACGAGCAGTACTTC
TRBJ2-3	TRBV5-1	NA	NA	CASSLARADTQYF	TGCGCCAGCAGCTTGGCCCGAGCGGATACGCAGTATTTT
TRBJ2-2	TRBV29-1	TRBD1	many	CSVRQGAYTGELFF	TGCAGCGTGAGACAGGGGGCTTACACCGGGGAGCTGTTTTTT
TRBJ2-2	TRBV27	TRBD1	few	CASSRRQGTLVGELFF	TGTGCCAGCAGCCGTAGACAGGGGACGCTGGTCGGGGAGCTGTTTTTT
TRBJ1-1	TRBV27	NA	many	CASRIQVNTEAFF	TGTGCCAGCAGAATCCAGGTGAACACTGAAGCTTTCTTT
TRBJ1-1	TRBV6-2/TRBV6-3	NA	NA	CASSWGGTAFF	TGTGCCAGTTCATGGGGGGGGACTGCTTTCTTT
TRBJ1-5	TRBV6-2/TRBV6-3	NA	few	CASSWKKGNQPQHF	TGTGCCAGCAGTTGGAAAAAGGGGAATCAGCCCCAGCATTTT
TRBJ2-3	TRBV29-1	NA	few	CSGDPGSGNTQYF	TGCAGCGGAGACCCCGGGAGTGGGAATACGCAGTATTTT
TRBJ1-2	TRBV7-2	NA	many	CASSLAAGTNYGYTF	TGTGCCAGCAGCTTAGCGGCAGGGACCAACTATGGCTACACCTTC
TRBJ2-2	TRBV4-1	NA	NA	CASRSLDYYTGELFF	TGCGCCAGCAGATCTTTGGACTACTACACCGGGGAGCTGTTTTTT